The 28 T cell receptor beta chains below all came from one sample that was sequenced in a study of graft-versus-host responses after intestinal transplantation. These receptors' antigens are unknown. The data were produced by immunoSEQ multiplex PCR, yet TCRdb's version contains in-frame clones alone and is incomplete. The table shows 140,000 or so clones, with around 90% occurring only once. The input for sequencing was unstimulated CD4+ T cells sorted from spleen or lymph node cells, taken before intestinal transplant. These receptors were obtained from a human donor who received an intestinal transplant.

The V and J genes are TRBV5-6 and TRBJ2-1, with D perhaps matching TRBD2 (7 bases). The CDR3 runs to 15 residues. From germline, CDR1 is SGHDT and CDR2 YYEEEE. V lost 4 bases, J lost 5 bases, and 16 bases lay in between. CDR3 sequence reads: CASSPDGGRNNEQFF. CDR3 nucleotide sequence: TGTGCCAGCAGCCCCGACGGGGGGCGAAACAATGAGCAGTTCTTC. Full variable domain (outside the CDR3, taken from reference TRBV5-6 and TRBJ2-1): DAGVTQSPTHLIKTRGQQVTLRCSPKSGHDTVSWYQQALGQGPQFIFQYYEEEERQRGNFPDRFSGHQFPNYSSELNVNALLLGDSALYLCASSPDGGRNNEQFFGPGTRLTVL.

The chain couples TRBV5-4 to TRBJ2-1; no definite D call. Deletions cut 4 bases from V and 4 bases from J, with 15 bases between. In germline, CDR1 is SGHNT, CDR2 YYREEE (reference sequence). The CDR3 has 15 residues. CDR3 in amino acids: CASSRKGPLYNEQFF. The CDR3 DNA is TGTGCCAGCAGCAGGAAGGGCCCCTTATACAATGAGCAGTTCTTC.

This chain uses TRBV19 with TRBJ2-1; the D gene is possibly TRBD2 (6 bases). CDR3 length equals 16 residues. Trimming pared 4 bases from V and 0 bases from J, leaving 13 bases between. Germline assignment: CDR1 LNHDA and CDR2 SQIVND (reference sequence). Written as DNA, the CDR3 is TGTGCCAGTAGTACTCCTACCGGGAGCTCCTACAATGAGCAGTTCTTC. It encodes CASSTPTGSSYNEQFF.

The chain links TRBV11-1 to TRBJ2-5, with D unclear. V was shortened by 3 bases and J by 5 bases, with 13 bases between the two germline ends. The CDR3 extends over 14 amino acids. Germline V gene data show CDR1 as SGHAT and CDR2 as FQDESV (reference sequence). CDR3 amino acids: CASSFNAGLETQYF. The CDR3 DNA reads TGTGCCAGCAGCTTCAACGCTGGGCTCGAGACCCAGTACTTC.

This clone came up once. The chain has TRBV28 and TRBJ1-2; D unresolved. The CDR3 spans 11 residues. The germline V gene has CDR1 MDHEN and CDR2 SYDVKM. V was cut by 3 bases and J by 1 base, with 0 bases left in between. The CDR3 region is CASSFNYGYTF. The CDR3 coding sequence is TGTGCCAGCAGTTTTAACTATGGCTACACCTTC.

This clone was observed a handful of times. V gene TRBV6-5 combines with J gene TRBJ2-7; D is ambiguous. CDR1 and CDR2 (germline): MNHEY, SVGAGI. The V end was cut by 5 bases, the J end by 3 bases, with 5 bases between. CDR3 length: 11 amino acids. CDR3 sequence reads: CASSNLYEQYF. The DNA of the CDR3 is TGTGCCAGCAGTAACCTCTACGAGCAGTACTTC.

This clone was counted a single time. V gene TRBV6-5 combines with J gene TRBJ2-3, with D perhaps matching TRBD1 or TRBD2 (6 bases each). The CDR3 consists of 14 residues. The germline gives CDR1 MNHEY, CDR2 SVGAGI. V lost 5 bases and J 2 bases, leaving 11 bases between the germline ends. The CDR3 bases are TGTGCCAGCAGTAGGGGGGCGGCCACAGATACGCAGTATTTT. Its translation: CASSRGAATDTQYF.

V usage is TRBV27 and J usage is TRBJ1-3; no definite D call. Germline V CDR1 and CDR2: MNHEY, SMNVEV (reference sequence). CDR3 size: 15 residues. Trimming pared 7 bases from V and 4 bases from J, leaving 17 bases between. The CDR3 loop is CASKITFDGGNTIYF. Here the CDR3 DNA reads TGTGCCAGCAAGATCACCTTTGATGGGGGAAACACCATATATTTT.

For the CDR3, the DNA is TGCGCCAGCAGCTTTTTTGGGGGGCAGGGCCAGAGTAAACTGTTTTTT. Amino acids: CASSFFGGQGQSKLFF. J is TRBJ1-4 and V is TRBV5-1, with a tentative D call TRBD1 (6 bases). Trimming left V 2 bases short and J 11 bases short, with 22 bases between. This CDR3 spans 16 amino acids. Germline V gene sequence: CDR1 SGHRS, CDR2 YFSETQ.

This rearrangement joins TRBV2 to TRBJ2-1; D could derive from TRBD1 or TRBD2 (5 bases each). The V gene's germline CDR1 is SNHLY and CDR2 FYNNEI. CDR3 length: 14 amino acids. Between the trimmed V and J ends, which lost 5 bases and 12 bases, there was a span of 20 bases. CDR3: CASSPQIRDLAQFF. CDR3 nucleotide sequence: TGTGCCAGCAGTCCACAGATCCGGGACCTAGCGCAGTTCTTC.

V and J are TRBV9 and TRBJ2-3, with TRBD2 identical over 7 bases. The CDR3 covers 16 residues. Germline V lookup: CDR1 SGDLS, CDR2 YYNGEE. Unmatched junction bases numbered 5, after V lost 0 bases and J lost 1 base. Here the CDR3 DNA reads TGTGCCAGCAGCGTAGGCCCGGGAGGTGGCACAGATACGCAGTATTTT. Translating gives CASSVGPGGGTDTQYF.

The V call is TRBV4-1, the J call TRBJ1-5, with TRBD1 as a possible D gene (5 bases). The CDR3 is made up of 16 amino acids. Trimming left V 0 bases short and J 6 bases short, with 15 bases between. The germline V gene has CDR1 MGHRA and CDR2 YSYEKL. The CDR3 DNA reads TGCGCCAGCAGCCAAGAGGGGGTGGGGGGATTTCAGCCCCAGCATTTT. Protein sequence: CASSQEGVGGFQPQHF.

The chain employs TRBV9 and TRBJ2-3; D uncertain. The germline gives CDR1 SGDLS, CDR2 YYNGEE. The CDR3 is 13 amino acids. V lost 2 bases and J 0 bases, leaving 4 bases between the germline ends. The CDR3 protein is CASSVRSTDTQYF. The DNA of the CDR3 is TGTGCCAGCAGCGTCAGGAGCACAGATACGCAGTATTTT.

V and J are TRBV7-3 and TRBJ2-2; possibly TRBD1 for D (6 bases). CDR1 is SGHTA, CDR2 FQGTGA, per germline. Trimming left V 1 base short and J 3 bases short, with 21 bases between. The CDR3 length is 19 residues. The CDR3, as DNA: TGTGCCAGCAGCTTAAACCCCGAAGGGGGAAAGGGAGACACCGGGGAGCTGTTTTTT. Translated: CASSLNPEGGKGDTGELFF.

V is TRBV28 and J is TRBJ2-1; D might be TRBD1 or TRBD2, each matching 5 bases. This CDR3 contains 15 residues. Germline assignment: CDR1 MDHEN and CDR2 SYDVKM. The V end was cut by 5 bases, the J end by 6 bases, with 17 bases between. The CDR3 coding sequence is TGTGCCAGCAGTCGATCAAGAGTCGGGGCCAATGAGCAGTTCTTC. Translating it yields CASSRSRVGANEQFF.

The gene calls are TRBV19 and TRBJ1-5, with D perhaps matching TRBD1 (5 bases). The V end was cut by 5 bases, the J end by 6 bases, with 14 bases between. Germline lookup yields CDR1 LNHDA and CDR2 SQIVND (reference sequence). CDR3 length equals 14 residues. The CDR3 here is CASSFRPGSQPQHF. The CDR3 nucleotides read TGTGCCAGTAGTTTCCGACCAGGGAGTCAGCCCCAGCATTTT.

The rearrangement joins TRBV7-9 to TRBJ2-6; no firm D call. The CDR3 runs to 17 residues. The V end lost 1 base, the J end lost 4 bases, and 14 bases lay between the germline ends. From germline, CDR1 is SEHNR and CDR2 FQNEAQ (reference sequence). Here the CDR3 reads CASSLGARSEGANVLTF. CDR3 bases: TGTGCCAGCAGCTTAGGCGCCAGGTCAGAGGGGGCCAACGTCCTGACTTTC.

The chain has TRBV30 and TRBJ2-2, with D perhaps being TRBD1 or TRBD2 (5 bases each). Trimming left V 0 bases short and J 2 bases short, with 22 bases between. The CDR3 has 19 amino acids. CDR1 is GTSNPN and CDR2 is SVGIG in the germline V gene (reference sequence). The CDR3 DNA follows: TGTGCCTGGAGTGTCTGGGGCTTGTCTAGCCGGAAAAACACCGGGGAGCTGTTTTTT. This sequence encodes CAWSVWGLSSRKNTGELFF. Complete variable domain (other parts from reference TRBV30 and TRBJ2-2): SQTIHQWPATLVQPVGSPLSLECTVEGTSNPNLYWYRQAAGRGLQLLFYSVGIGQISSEVPQNLSASRPQDRQFILSSKKLLLSDSGFYLCAWSVWGLSSRKNTGELFFGEGSRLTVL.

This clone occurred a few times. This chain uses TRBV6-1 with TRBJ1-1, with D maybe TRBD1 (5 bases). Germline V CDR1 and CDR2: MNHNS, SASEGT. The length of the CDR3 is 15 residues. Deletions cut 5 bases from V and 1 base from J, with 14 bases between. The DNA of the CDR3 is TGTGCCAGCAGTCCGACAGACCCGAGGAACACTGAAGCTTTCTTT. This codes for CASSPTDPRNTEAFF.

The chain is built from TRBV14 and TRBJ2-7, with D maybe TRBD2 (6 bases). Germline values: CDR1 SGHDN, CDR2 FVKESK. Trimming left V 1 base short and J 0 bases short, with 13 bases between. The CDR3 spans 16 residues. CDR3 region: CASSQGRGVSSYEQYF. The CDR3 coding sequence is TGTGCCAGCAGCCAAGGACGCGGGGTTAGCTCCTACGAGCAGTACTTC.

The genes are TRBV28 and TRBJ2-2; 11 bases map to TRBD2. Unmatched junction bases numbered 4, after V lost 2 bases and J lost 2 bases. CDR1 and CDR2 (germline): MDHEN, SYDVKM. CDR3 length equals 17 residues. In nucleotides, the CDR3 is TGTGCCAGCAGTTTAGTGACTAGCGGGAAAAACACCGGGGAGCTGTTTTTT. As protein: CASSLVTSGKNTGELFF. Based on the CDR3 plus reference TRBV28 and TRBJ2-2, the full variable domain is DVKVTQSSRYLVKRTGEKVFLECVQDMDHENMFWYRQDPGLGLRLIYFSYDVKMKEKGDIPEGYSVSREKKERFSLILESASTNQTSMYLCASSLVTSGKNTGELFFGEGSRLTVL.

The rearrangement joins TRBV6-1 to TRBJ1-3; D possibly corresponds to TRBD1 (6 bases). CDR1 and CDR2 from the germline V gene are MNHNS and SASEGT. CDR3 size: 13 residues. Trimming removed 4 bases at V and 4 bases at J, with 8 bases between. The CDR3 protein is CASSGTAGNTIYF. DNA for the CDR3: TGTGCCAGCAGTGGGACAGCCGGAAACACCATATATTTT.

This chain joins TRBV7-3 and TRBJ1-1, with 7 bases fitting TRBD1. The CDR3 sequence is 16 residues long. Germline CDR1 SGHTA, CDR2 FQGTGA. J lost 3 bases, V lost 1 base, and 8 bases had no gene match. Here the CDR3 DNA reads TGTGCCAGCAGCTTAAAGCAGGGGGGTTCCCACACTGAAGCTTTCTTT. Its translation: CASSLKQGGSHTEAFF.

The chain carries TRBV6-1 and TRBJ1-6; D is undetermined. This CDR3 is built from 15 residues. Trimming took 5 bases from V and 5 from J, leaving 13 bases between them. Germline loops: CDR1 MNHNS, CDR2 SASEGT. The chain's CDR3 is CASSRETGDNSPLHF. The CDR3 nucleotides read TGTGCCAGCAGTAGGGAGACGGGAGATAATTCACCCCTCCACTTT.

Written as DNA, the CDR3 is TGTGCCAGCAGCATGGGGAGGGGAGGTTGTAATGAAAAACTGTTTTTT. Translation: CASSMGRGGCNEKLFF. The chain links TRBV7-3 to TRBJ1-4; tentatively, D is TRBD1 (5 bases). Trimming removed 5 bases from V and 4 bases from J, with 17 bases in between. CDR3 length: 16 amino acids. The germline gives CDR1 SGHTA, CDR2 FQGTGA.

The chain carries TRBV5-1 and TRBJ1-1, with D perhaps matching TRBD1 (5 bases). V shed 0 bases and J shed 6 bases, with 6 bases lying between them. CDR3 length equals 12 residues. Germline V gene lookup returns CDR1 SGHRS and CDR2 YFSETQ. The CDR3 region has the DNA TGCGCCAGCAGCTTGGGGGACGCTGAAGCTTTCTTT. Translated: CASSLGDAEAFF.

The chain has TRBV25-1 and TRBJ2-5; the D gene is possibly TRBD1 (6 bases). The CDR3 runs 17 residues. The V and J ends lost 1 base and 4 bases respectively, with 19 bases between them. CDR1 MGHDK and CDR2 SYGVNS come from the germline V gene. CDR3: CASSESLLTGSRETQYF. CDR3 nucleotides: TGTGCCAGCAGTGAATCCCTGCTGACAGGTTCTAGAGAGACCCAGTACTTC. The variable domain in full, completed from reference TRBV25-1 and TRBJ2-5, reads EADIYQTPRYLVIGTGKKITLECSQTMGHDKMYWYQQDPGMELHLIHYSYGVNSTEKGDLSSESTVSRIRTEHFPLTLESARPSHTSQYLCASSESLLTGSRETQYFGPGTRLLVL.

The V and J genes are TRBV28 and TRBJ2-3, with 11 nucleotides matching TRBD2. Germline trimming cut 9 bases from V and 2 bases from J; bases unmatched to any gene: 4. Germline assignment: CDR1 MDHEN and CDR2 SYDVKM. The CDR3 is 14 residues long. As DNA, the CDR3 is TGTGCCAGTCAGACTAGCGGGACCACAGATACGCAGTATTTT. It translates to CASQTSGTTDTQYF.